The 30 T cell receptor beta chains below all came from one sample that was sequenced in a study of healthy donors' naive CD4 and CD8 T cells. Starting from 450 to 550 ng of total RNA, TCR libraries were made with linear amplification. TCRdb fed the reads into MiXCR, producing one record per CDR3 protein. This table has some 190,000 distinct CDR3 sequences, 65% to 80% appearing once. The sequenced sample was naive CD4+ and CD8+ T cells sorted from blood, pooled from several donors. All receptors come from a pool of human donors in good health; the sample pools cells from several healthy donors.

Only one count was recorded for this clonotype. This sequence joins TRBV27 and TRBJ2-7; D uncertain. Looked up from germline, CDR1 is MNHEY and CDR2 is SMNVEV (reference sequence). The CDR3 totals 13 residues. V was trimmed by 0 bases and J by 4 bases, leaving 7 bases between them. This chain's CDR3 is CASSLSYGYEQYF. CDR3 nucleotide sequence: TGTGCCAGCAGTTTATCGTACGGGTACGAGCAGTACTTC.

As DNA, the CDR3 is TGTGCCAGCAGTTTATCCTACGGGGAACCTCGGATGGCCAACGTCCTGACTTTC. This gives the protein CASSLSYGEPRMANVLTF. The chain has TRBV28 and TRBJ2-6, with a tentative D call TRBD2 (5 bases). V was pared by 1 base and J by 6 bases, with 19 bases between. The length of the CDR3 is 18 residues. In germline, CDR1 is MDHEN, CDR2 SYDVKM. Combining the CDR3 with reference TRBV28 and TRBJ2-6 gives the whole variable domain DVKVTQSSRYLVKRTGEKVFLECVQDMDHENMFWYRQDPGLGLRLIYFSYDVKMKEKGDIPEGYSVSREKKERFSLILESASTNQTSMYLCASSLSYGEPRMANVLTFGAGSRLTVL.

The chain joins TRBV27 to TRBJ1-1; D unresolved. The CDR3 totals 15 residues. CDR1 and CDR2 (germline): MNHEY, SMNVEV (reference sequence). The ends were cut back, 2 bases at V and 0 bases at J, with 10 bases in the middle. The CDR3 bases are TGTGCCAGCAGTTTAGGCCCGAACATGAACACTGAAGCTTTCTTT. It translates to CASSLGPNMNTEAFF.

The chain recombines TRBV20-1 with TRBJ1-1; D is possibly TRBD1 (5 bases). The V end was cut by 6 bases, the J end by 4 bases, with 12 bases between. CDR3 length equals 12 residues. Germline V CDR1 and CDR2: DFQATT, SNEGSKA (reference sequence). The CDR3 reads CSAEQGVTEAFF. The CDR3 bases are TGCAGTGCCGAGCAGGGAGTCACTGAAGCTTTCTTT.

The J gene is TRBJ2-3, the V gene TRBV2; the D gene is possibly TRBD2 (6 bases). Per germline, CDR1 SNHLY and CDR2 FYNNEI. This CDR3 has 14 amino acids. Trimming removed 3 bases at V and 5 bases at J, with 12 bases between. The CDR3 spells CASSDPGEGDTQYF. CDR3 DNA: TGTGCCAGCAGTGATCCGGGAGAAGGAGATACGCAGTATTTT.

V and J are TRBV29-1 and TRBJ2-5; 11 bases are shared with TRBD1. CDR1 is SQVTM, CDR2 ANQGSEA, per germline. V dropped 0 bases and J dropped 4; count of bases not matched to a gene: 7. The CDR3 consists of 16 residues. CDR3 in amino acids: CSVEDRPDRGRETQYF. The CDR3 DNA is TGCAGCGTTGAAGATCGACCGGACAGGGGGCGAGAGACCCAGTACTTC.

Only one count was recorded for this clonotype. This chain links TRBV29-1 with TRBJ2-6, with unresolved D. The CDR3 contains 12 residues. The V end was cut by 5 bases, the J end by 0 bases, with 2 bases between. Germline V gives CDR1 SQVTM, CDR2 ANQGSEA. CDR3 coding DNA: TGCAGCGTTTACTCTGGGGCCAACGTCCTGACTTTC. It yields the protein CSVYSGANVLTF.

A few counts support this clonotype. This sequence joins TRBV27 and TRBJ2-1; D gene uncertain. Per the germline V gene, CDR1 is MNHEY and CDR2 is SMNVEV (reference sequence). Trimming pared 4 bases from V and 0 bases from J, leaving 7 bases between. The CDR3 is 14 amino acids. CDR3 protein: CASSYSSSYNEQFF. The CDR3 nucleotides read TGTGCCAGCAGTTATTCGAGCTCCTACAATGAGCAGTTCTTC.

The rearrangement joins TRBV19 to TRBJ2-7; TRBD1 agrees at 8 bases. V shed 6 bases, J shed 2 bases, and the junction held 6 bases outside the gene matches. This CDR3 is built from 14 residues. Germline loops: CDR1 LNHDA, CDR2 SQIVND (reference sequence). CDR3 in amino acids: CASSRQGIPYEQYF. CDR3 sequence (DNA): TGTGCCAGTAGCCGACAGGGGATACCCTACGAGCAGTACTTC.

This clonotype has just one count. The chain couples TRBV6-2 or TRBV6-3 to TRBJ2-3; 13 bases line up with TRBD2. Germline trimming cut 5 bases from V and 4 bases from J; bases unmatched to any gene: 6. This CDR3 region has 16 residues. The germline V gene has CDR1 MNHEY and CDR2 SVGEGT. CDR3 amino acids: CASSLLTSGRADTQYF. The DNA of the CDR3 is TGTGCCAGCAGTCTCTTAACTAGCGGGAGGGCAGATACGCAGTATTTT.

The sample holds one count of this clonotype. The V gene is TRBV29-1, the J gene TRBJ2-1; maybe TRBD1 (6 bases). Germline lookup yields CDR1 SQVTM and CDR2 ANQGSEA. V dropped 3 bases and J dropped 7 bases, with 13 bases sitting between them. The CDR3 has 13 amino acids. For the CDR3, the DNA is TGCAGCGTTGAGGGGACACCTGGGAATGAGCAGTTCTTC. Translating it yields CSVEGTPGNEQFF.

The chain joins TRBV29-1 to TRBJ2-7, with no clear D. The CDR3 loop spans 12 amino acids. V lost 3 bases, J lost 3 bases, and 9 bases lay in between. From germline, CDR1 is SQVTM and CDR2 ANQGSEA. Written as DNA, the CDR3 is TGCAGCGTTGAGTCTAGTGGCTACGAGCAGTACTTC. It translates to CSVESSGYEQYF.

This sequence joins TRBV14 and TRBJ1-1, with a tentative D call TRBD1 (5 bases). Germline V gene sequence: CDR1 SGHDN, CDR2 FVKESK. Trimming cost V 0 bases and J 5 bases, with 13 bases left between them. This CDR3 region has 15 residues. The CDR3 coding sequence is TGTGCCAGCAGCCAAGAGGTGGCAGGGAGAACTGAAGCTTTCTTT. Translating it yields CASSQEVAGRTEAFF.

The CDR3 nucleotides read TGTGCCAGCAGCAACGTTGGGCAGCCCCAGCATTTT. This gives the protein CASSNVGQPQHF. This rearrangement joins TRBV6-5 to TRBJ1-5; D not certain. Germline-derived CDR1 and CDR2 are MNHEY and SVGAGI. This CDR3 contains 12 residues. Trimming removed 6 bases at V and 7 bases at J, with 10 bases between.

The chain carries TRBV29-1 and TRBJ2-2; the match to TRBD2 covers 7 bases. Germline V gives CDR1 SQVTM, CDR2 ANQGSEA. V dropped 3 bases and J dropped 0; count of bases not matched to a gene: 7. The CDR3 contains 16 residues. CDR3 sequence: CSVDLGGASNTGELFF. CDR3 DNA sequence: TGCAGCGTTGATTTGGGAGGGGCCTCGAACACCGGGGAGCTGTTTTTT.

This clonotype was observed a handful of times. J is TRBJ2-1 and V is TRBV27, with D possibly matching TRBD2 (5 bases). V shed 5 bases and J shed 13 bases, with 15 bases lying between them. The CDR3 runs to 12 residues. Germline V CDR1 and CDR2: MNHEY, SMNVEV (reference sequence). CDR3 residues: CASSLLGAGQFF. DNA for the CDR3: TGTGCCAGCAGTCTCTTGGGTGCGGGTCAGTTCTTC.

The J gene is TRBJ2-7, the V gene TRBV19; D may be TRBD1 (6 bases). The CDR3 is 14 amino acids. The V and J ends lost 3 bases and 3 bases respectively, with 12 bases between them. Germline V CDR1 and CDR2: LNHDA, SQIVND (reference sequence). This CDR3 is CASSMGTNYYEQYF. For the CDR3, the DNA is TGTGCCAGTAGTATGGGGACAAACTACTACGAGCAGTACTTC.

A remark on this clonotype: The junction and the germline gene differ at one end; a read error may be behind it. This rearrangement joins TRBV12-5 to TRBJ2-1; TRBD1 might be the D (7 bases). This CDR3 has 16 amino acids. The germline CDR1 and CDR2 sequences are LGHNT and FRNRAP. CDR3 DNA sequence: TGTGCTAGTGATTTGGTACACGACAGGGAGGTCGATGAGCAGTTCTTC. Translation gives CASDLVHDREVDEQFF.

This clonotype was recorded a few times. The rearrangement links TRBV5-6 to TRBJ2-7; D gene uncertain. V dropped 2 bases and J dropped 0 bases, with 9 bases sitting between them. The CDR3 has 14 residues. The germline gives CDR1 SGHDT, CDR2 YYEEEE. The CDR3 region is CASSFTPTSYEQYF. CDR3 nucleotide sequence: TGTGCCAGCAGCTTCACCCCCACCTCCTACGAGCAGTACTTC.

The chain employs TRBV6-5 and TRBJ2-5; the D is unclear. The CDR3 has 12 amino acids. The V gene's germline CDR1 is MNHEY and CDR2 SVGAGI. V shed 5 bases and J shed 2 bases, with 6 bases lying between them. The DNA of the CDR3 is TGTGCCAGCAGTGGCCTACAAGAGACCCAGTACTTC. This gives the protein CASSGLQETQYF.

The chain links TRBV29-1 to TRBJ2-7; D assignment may be TRBD1 or TRBD2 (5 bases each). V was pared by 3 bases and J by 5 bases, with 11 bases between. The CDR3 contains 12 residues. CDR1 SQVTM and CDR2 ANQGSEA come from the germline V gene. The CDR3 sequence is CSVDPGTDEQYF. In DNA, the CDR3 is TGCAGCGTTGATCCAGGGACGGACGAGCAGTACTTC.

The chain joins TRBV5-1 to TRBJ1-4; D gene ambiguous. V lost 0 bases, J lost 5 bases, and 8 bases lay in between. Germline V lookup: CDR1 SGHRS, CDR2 YFSETQ. The CDR3 is 14 residues long. CDR3 in amino acids: CASSLAQQNEKLFF. In nucleotides, the CDR3 is TGCGCCAGCAGCTTGGCTCAACAAAATGAAAAACTGTTTTTT. The whole variable domain, filled in from reference TRBV5-1 and TRBJ1-4, reads KAGVTQTPRYLIKTRGQQVTLSCSPISGHRSVSWYQQTPGQGLQFLFEYFSETQRNKGNFPGRFSGRQFSNSRSEMNVSTLELGDSALYLCASSLAQQNEKLFFGSGTQLSVL.

This clonotype was seen a handful of times. The CDR3: CASSYSQGAKGYTF. The DNA for the CDR3 is TGTGCCAGCAGTTATTCCCAGGGGGCGAAAGGCTACACCTTC. The chain carries TRBV6-5 and TRBJ1-2; 8 bases match TRBD1. CDR1 and CDR2 (germline): MNHEY, SVGAGI. The trim removed 3 bases at V and 8 bases at J, leaving 8 bases unmatched. The CDR3 extends over 14 amino acids.

This sequence joins TRBV2 and TRBJ2-3; D might be TRBD1 (7 bases). In germline, CDR1 is SNHLY, CDR2 FYNNEI. With 6 bases removed from V and 4 bases from J, the gap between germline ends came to 11 bases. The CDR3 covers 13 residues. The DNA for the CDR3 is TGTGCCAGCAGCGGGGGACAGCCAGATACGCAGTATTTT. This codes for CASSGGQPDTQYF. Full variable domain (remainder filled in from reference TRBV2 and TRBJ2-3): EPEVTQTPSHQVTQMGQEVILRCVPISNHLYFYWYRQILGQKVEFLVSFYNNEISEKSEIFDDQFSVERPDGSNFTLKIRSTKLEDSAMYFCASSGGQPDTQYFGPGTRLTVL.

This clonotype turned up a few times. The genes are TRBV19 and TRBJ2-1; TRBD2 might be the D (5 bases). CDR3 size: 17 residues. The germline V and J ends were trimmed by 4 bases and 1 base, with 17 bases remaining between them. Germline V gene sequence: CDR1 LNHDA, CDR2 SQIVND (reference sequence). CDR3 nucleotides: TGTGCCAGTAGTAAGGTCCCGGGTGGGAGTTCCTACAATGAGCAGTTCTTC. It translates to CASSKVPGGSSYNEQFF.

The J gene is TRBJ1-1, the V gene TRBV29-1; D gene uncertain. The CDR3 has 10 amino acids. Trimming stripped 4 bases from V and 8 bases from J, with 8 bases between. The germline CDR1 and CDR2 sequences are SQVTM and ANQGSEA. The CDR3 sequence is CSVVRVEAFF. As DNA, the CDR3 is TGCAGCGTTGTAAGGGTGGAAGCTTTCTTT. The full variable domain, in which reference TRBV29-1 and TRBJ1-1 provide the parts outside the CDR3, is SAVISQKPSRDICQRGTSLTIQCQVDSQVTMMFWYRQQPGQSLTLIATANQGSEATYESGFVIDKFPISRPNLTFSTLTVSNMSPEDSSIYLCSVVRVEAFFGQGTRLTVV.

This chain links TRBV20-1 with TRBJ1-1; D ambiguous. Germline-derived CDR1 and CDR2 are DFQATT and SNEGSKA (reference sequence). There are 14 residues in the CDR3. V was clipped by 3 bases and J by 2 bases, with 13 bases between them. The CDR3 spells CSASYYTSNTEAFF. CDR3 sequence (DNA): TGCAGTGCTAGCTATTATACATCCAACACTGAAGCTTTCTTT.

The genes are TRBV12-3 or TRBV12-4 and TRBJ2-3; the match to TRBD1 covers 10 bases. CDR3 size: 13 residues. Trimming removed 6 bases from V and 3 bases from J; junction bases left unmatched: 0. The CDR3 bases are TGTGCCAGCAGGGGACAGGGGACAGATACGCAGTATTTT. This gives the protein CASRGQGTDTQYF.

This chain joins TRBV29-1 and TRBJ1-4; 7 nucleotides match TRBD1. V lost 5 bases, J lost 6 bases, and 3 bases stayed unmatched. Germline V CDR1 and CDR2: SQVTM, ANQGSEA. The CDR3 runs to 12 residues. The CDR3 protein is CSVLQGYEKLFF. The CDR3 DNA follows: TGCAGCGTTTTACAGGGGTATGAAAAACTGTTTTTT.

This clonotype was counted a single time. The gene calls are TRBV7-2 and TRBJ2-3; 12 bases match TRBD2. The CDR3 is 15 amino acids. Germline V gene data show CDR1 as SGHTA and CDR2 as FQGNSA. The J segment lost 5 bases and the V segment lost 5 bases, leaving 5 bases of the junction unmatched. The CDR3 here is CASSPTSGRRDTQYF. The CDR3 DNA sequence: TGTGCCAGCAGCCCTACTAGCGGGAGGAGAGATACGCAGTATTTT.